A selection of T cell receptor beta chains follows, all from one sample in a study of monozygotic twins with inflammatory bowel disease. From its re-call of the 5' RACE reads, TCRdb lists each CDR3 protein once, without DNA. This sample carries some 130,000 distinct CDR3 sequences, with roughly 1.2% going to the ten biggest clones. Sequencing used blood. The receptors derive from a human donor with ulcerative colitis or Crohn's disease, or a healthy co-twin of an affected twin (not recorded which). Each CDR3 is given with its conserved first and last residue. Each record gives: V gene, J gene, CDR3 protein.

TRBV20-1	TRBJ1-3	CSATERIGNTIYF
TRBV5-1	TRBJ2-5	CASSSSLNHETQYF
TRBV27	TRBJ1-2	CATSPRESYGYTF
TRBV27	TRBJ2-7	CASSLLPSATYEQYF
TRBV5-1	TRBJ1-4	CASSPEGREKLFF
TRBV27	TRBJ1-1	CASGTSNAEAFF
TRBV29-1	TRBJ1-1	CSVDRGSEAFF
TRBV18	TRBJ2-1	CASSPGLESLVNEQFF
TRBV7-2	TRBJ2-5	CASSPAGRETQYF
TRBV21-1	TRBJ1-5	CASTLMGGVGGSQPQHF
TRBV28	TRBJ2-7	CASTPPGLADYEQYF
TRBV27	TRBJ1-2	CASSSPPRGYTF
TRBV18	TRBJ2-7	CASSPASLSTNEQYF
TRBV6-2/TRBV6-3	TRBJ2-2	CASSRLQGTGELFF
TRBV20-1	TRBJ2-1	CSAGTSGRWNEQFF
TRBV2	TRBJ1-1	CASSEFRGNTEAFF
TRBV7-3	TRBJ1-1	CASSPKGGYQLAF
TRBV5-1	TRBJ1-6	CASSSDSANSPLHF
TRBV12-3/TRBV12-4	TRBJ1-1	CASSLGTEVPEAFF
TRBV11-2	TRBJ2-2	CASSLWGSGELFF
TRBV7-3	TRBJ2-3	CASSLYSMAGGVTDTQYF
TRBV4-2	TRBJ2-3	CASSQDSFKRESRTDTQYF
TRBV7-9	TRBJ2-1	CASSYRASGYNEQFF
TRBV5-1	TRBJ1-1	CASSLYAANTEAFF
TRBV18	TRBJ1-5	CASSVGGNQPQHF
TRBV5-1	TRBJ2-3	CASSLALGQDTQYF